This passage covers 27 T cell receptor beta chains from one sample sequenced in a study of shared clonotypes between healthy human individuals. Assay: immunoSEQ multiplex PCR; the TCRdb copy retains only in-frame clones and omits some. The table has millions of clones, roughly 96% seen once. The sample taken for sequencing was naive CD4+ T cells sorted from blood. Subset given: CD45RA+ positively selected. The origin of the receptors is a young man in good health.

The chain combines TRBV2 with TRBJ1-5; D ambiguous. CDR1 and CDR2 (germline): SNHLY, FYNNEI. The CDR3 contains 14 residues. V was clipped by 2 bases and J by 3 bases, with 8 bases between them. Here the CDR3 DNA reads TGTGCCAGCAGTGAAAACAGTTACAATCAGCCCCAGCATTTT. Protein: CASSENSYNQPQHF.

CDR3 coding DNA: TGTGCCAGCAGCTCATACTCTGAAGCTTTCTTT. It translates to CASSSYSEAFF. The chain uses TRBV28 and TRBJ1-1; D not certain. From germline, CDR1 is MDHEN and CDR2 SYDVKM. This CDR3 region has 11 residues. Deletions cut 6 bases from V and 6 bases from J, with 8 bases between.

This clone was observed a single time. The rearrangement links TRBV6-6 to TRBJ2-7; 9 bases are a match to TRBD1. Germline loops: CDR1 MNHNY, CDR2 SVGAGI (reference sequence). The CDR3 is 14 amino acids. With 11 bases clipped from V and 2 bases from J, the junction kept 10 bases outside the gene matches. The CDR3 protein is CAAKSGQGTYEQYF. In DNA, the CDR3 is TGTGCCGCAAAGTCCGGACAGGGGACCTACGAGCAGTACTTC.

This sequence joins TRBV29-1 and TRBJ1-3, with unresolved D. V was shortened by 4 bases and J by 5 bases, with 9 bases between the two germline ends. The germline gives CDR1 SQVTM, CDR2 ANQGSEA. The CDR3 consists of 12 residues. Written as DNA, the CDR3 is TGCAGCGTTGGAAGGGATCGAAACACCATATATTTT. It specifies CSVGRDRNTIYF.

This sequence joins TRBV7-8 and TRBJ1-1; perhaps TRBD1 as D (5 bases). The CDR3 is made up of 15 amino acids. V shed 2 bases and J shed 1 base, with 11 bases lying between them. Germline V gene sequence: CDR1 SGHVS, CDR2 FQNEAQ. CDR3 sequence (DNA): TGTGCCAGCAGCTTACAAAGGGGCTCGAACACTGAAGCTTTCTTT. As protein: CASSLQRGSNTEAFF. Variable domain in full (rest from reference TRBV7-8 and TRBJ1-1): GAGVSQSPRYKVAKRGQDVALRCDPISGHVSLFWYQQALGQGPEFLTYFQNEAQLDKSGLPSDRFFAERPEGSVSTLKIQRTQQEDSAVYLCASSLQRGSNTEAFFGQGTRLTVV.

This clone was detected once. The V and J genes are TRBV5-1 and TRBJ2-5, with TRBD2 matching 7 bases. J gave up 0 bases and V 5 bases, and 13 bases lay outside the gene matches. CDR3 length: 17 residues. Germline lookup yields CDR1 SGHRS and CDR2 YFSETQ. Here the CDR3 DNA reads TGCGCCAGCAGTCTGGGACTAACGAATAAGTACCAAGAGACCCAGTACTTC. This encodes CASSLGLTNKYQETQYF.

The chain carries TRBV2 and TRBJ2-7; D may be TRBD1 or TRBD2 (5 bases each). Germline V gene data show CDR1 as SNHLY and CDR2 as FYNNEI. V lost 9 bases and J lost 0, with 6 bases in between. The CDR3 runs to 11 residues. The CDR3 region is CARGTSYEQYF. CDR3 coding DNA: TGTGCCAGGGGGACCTCCTACGAGCAGTACTTC.

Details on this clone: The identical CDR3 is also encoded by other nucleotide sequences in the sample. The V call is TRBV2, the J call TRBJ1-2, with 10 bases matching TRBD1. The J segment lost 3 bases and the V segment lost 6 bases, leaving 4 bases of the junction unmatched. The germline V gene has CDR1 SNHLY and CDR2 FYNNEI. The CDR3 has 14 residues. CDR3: CASSAGTGDYGYTF. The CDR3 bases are TGTGCCAGCAGCGCAGGGACAGGGGACTATGGCTACACCTTC.

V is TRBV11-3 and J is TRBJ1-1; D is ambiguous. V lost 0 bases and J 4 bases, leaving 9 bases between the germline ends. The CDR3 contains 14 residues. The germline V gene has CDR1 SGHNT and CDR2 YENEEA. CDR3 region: CASSLEGEATEAFF. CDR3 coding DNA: TGTGCCAGCAGCTTAGAAGGAGAGGCCACTGAAGCTTTCTTT.

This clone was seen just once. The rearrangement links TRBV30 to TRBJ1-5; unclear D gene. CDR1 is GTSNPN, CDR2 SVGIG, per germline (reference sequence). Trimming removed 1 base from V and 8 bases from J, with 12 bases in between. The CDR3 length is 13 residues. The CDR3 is CAWSGSPREPQHF. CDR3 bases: TGTGCCTGGAGTGGGAGTCCCCGGGAGCCCCAGCATTTT.

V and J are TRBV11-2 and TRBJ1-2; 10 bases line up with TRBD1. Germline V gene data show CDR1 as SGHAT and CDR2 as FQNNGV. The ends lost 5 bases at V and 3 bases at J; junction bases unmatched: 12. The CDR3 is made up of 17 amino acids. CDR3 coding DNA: TGTGCCAGCAGCCCTCGACAGGGGGCTTTAGCGTACTATGGCTACACCTTC. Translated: CASSPRQGALAYYGYTF.

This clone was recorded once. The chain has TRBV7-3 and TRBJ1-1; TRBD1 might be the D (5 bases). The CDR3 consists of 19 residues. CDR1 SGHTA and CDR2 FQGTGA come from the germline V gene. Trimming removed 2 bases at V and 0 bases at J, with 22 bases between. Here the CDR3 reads CASSLGPLNVGQMNTEAFF. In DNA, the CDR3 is TGTGCCAGCAGCTTAGGCCCTTTGAACGTGGGGCAAATGAACACTGAAGCTTTCTTT.

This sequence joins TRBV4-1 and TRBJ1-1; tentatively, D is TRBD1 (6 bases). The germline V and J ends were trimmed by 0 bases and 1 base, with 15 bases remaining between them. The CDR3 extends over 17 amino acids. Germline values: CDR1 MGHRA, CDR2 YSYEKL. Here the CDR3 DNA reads TGCGCCAGCAGCCAAGAAAGTGCAGGGGATGGGAACACTGAAGCTTTCTTT. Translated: CASSQESAGDGNTEAFF.

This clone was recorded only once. Written as DNA, the CDR3 is TGTGCCAGCAGTGAAATGTGGGGTGCGGAGGGTGAGCAGTTCTTC. This gives the protein CASSEMWGAEGEQFF. The V gene is TRBV25-1, the J gene TRBJ2-1; possible D gene TRBD2, 6 bases. V gave up 2 bases and J gave up 9 bases, with 17 bases separating them. CDR3 length equals 15 residues. Germline lookup yields CDR1 MGHDK and CDR2 SYGVNS. Supplemented by reference TRBV25-1 and TRBJ2-1, the full variable domain reads EADIYQTPRYLVIGTGKKITLECSQTMGHDKMYWYQQDPGMELHLIHYSYGVNSTEKGDLSSESTVSRIRTEHFPLTLESARPSHTSQYLCASSEMWGAEGEQFFGPGTRLTVL.

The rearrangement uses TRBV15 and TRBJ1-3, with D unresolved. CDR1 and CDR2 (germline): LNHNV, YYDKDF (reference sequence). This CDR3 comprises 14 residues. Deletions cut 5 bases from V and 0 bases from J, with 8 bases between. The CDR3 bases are TGTGCCACCAGCGGGGAGGGCTCTGGAAACACCATATATTTT. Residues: CATSGEGSGNTIYF.

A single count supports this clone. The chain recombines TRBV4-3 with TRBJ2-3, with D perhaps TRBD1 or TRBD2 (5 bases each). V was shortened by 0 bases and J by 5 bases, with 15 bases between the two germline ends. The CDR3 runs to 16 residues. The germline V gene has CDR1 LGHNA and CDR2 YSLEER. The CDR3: CASSQDRRGEVDTQYF. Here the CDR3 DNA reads TGCGCCAGCAGCCAAGATCGAAGGGGAGAGGTAGATACGCAGTATTTT.

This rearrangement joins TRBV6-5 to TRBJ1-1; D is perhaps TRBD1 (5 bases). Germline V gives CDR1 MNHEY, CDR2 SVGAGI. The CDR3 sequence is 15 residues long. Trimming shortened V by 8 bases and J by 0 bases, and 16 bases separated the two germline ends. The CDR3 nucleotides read TGTGCCAGCGCGTTTAGGAGGGGTTTGAACACTGAAGCTTTCTTT. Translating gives CASAFRRGLNTEAFF.

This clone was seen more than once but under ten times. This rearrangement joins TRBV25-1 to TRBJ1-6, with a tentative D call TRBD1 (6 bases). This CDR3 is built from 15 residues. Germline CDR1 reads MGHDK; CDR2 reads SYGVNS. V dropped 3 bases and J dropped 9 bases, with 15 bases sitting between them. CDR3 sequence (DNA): TGTGCCAGCAGTGAGCCCGAAGGACAGACTTCACCCCTCCACTTT. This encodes CASSEPEGQTSPLHF.

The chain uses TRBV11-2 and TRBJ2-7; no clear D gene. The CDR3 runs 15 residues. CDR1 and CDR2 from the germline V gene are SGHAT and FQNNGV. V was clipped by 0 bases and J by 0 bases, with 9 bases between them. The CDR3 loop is CASSLDRIRSYEQYF. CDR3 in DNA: TGTGCCAGCAGCTTAGACAGGATCCGCTCCTACGAGCAGTACTTC.

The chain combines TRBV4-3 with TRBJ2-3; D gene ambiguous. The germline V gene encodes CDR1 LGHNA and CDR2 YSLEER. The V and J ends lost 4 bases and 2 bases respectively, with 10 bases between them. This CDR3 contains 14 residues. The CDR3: CASSRKTDTDTQYF. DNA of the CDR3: TGCGCCAGCAGCCGTAAGACGGACACAGATACGCAGTATTTT.

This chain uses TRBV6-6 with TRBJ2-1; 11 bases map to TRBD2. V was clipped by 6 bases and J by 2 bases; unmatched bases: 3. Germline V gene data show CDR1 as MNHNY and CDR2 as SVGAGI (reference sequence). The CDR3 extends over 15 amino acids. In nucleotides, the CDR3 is TGTGCCAGCAGCGTAGCGGGAGGGACCTACAATGAGCAGTTCTTC. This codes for CASSVAGGTYNEQFF.

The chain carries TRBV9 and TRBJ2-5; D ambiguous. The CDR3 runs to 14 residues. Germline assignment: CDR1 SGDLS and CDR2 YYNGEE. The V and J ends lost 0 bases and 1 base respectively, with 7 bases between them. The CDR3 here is CASSVDEPQETQYF. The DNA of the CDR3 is TGTGCCAGCAGCGTAGATGAGCCCCAAGAGACCCAGTACTTC. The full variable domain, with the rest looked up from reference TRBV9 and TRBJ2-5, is DSGVTQTPKHLITATGQRVTLRCSPRSGDLSVYWYQQSLDQGLQFLIQYYNGEERAKGNILERFSAQQFPDLHSELNLSSLELGDSALYFCASSVDEPQETQYFGPGTRLLVL.

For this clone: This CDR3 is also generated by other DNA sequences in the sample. The CDR3 coding sequence is TGCAGCGTTGAATCAGGGAACACTGAAGCTTTCTTT. As protein: CSVESGNTEAFF. The chain recombines TRBV29-1 with TRBJ1-1; the D is unclear. Germline CDR1 reads SQVTM; CDR2 reads ANQGSEA. This CDR3 has 12 amino acids. V was cut by 2 bases and J by 1 base, with 5 bases left in between.

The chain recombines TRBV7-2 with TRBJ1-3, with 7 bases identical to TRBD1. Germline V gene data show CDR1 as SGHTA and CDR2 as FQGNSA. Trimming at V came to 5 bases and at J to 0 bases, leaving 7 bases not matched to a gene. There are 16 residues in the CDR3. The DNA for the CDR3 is TGTGCCAGCAGCCCCGGCGGGACAGTCTCTGGAAACACCATATATTTT. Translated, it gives CASSPGGTVSGNTIYF. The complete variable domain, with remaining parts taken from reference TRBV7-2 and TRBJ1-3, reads GAGVSQSPSNKVTEKGKDVELRCDPISGHTALYWYRQSLGQGLEFLIYFQGNSAPDKSGLPSDRFSAERTGGSVSTLTIQRTQQEDSAVYLCASSPGGTVSGNTIYFGEGSWLTVV.

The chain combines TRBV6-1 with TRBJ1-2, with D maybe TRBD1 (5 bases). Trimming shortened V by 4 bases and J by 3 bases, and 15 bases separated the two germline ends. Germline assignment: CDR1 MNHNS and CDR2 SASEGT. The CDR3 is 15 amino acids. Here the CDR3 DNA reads TGTGCCAGCAGTGCCCCAGGGAAAGAACACTATGGCTACACCTTC. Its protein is CASSAPGKEHYGYTF.

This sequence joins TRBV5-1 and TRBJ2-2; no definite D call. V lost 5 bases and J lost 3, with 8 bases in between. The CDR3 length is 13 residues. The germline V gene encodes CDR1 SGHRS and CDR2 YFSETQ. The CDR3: CASSPGYTGELFF. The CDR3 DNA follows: TGCGCCAGCAGTCCGGGCTACACCGGGGAGCTGTTTTTT.

In DNA, the CDR3 is TGTGCCAGCAGTTTATTAGGTAGTGTCCGCAAGGGAGAGACCCAGTACTTC. Translated: CASSLLGSVRKGETQYF. This chain links TRBV28 with TRBJ2-5, with D hard to call. The germline V and J ends were trimmed by 1 base and 4 bases, with 19 bases remaining between them. The CDR3 is 17 residues long. Germline-derived CDR1 and CDR2 are MDHEN and SYDVKM.